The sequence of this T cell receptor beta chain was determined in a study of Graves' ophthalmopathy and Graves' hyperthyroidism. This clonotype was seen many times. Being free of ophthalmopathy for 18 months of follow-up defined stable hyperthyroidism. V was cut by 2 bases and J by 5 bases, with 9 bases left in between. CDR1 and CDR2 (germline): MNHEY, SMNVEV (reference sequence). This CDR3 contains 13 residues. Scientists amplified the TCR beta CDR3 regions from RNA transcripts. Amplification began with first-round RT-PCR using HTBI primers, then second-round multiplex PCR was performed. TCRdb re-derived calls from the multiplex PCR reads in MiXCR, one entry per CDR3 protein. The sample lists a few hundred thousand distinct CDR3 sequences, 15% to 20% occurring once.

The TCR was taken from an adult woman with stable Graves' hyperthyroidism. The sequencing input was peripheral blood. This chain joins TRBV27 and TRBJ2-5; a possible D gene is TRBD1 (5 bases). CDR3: CASSLPGSETQYF. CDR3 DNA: TGTGCCAGCAGTTTACCAGGGTCGGAGACCCAGTACTTC.